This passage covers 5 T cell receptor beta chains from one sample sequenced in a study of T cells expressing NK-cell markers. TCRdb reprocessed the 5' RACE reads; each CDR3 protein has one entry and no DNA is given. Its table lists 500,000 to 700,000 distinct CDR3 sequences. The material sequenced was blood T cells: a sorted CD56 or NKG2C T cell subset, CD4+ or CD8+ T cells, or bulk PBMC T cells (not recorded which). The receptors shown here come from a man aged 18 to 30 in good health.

The CDR3 protein is CASSLVGARNTEAFF. The chain is built from TRBV7-9 and TRBJ1-1; TCRdb picks TRBD1, but there is no DNA to check that call. The CDR3 loop spans 15 amino acids. Germline V gene data show CDR1 as SEHNR and CDR2 as FQNEAQ (reference sequence).

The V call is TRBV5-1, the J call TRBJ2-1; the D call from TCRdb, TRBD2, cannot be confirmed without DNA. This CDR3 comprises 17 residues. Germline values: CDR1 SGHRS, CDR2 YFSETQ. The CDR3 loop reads CASSPRVGGRDYNEQFF. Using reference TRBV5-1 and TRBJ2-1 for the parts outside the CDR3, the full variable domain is KAGVTQTPRYLIKTRGQQVTLSCSPISGHRSVSWYQQTPGQGLQFLFEYFSETQRNKGNFPGRFSGRQFSNSRSEMNVSTLELGDSALYLCASSPRVGGRDYNEQFFGPGTRLTVL.

CDR3 amino acids: CASSLIGTRSTSTDTQYF. V and J are TRBV5-1 and TRBJ2-3; TCRdb picks TRBD2, but there is no DNA to check that call. The germline gives CDR1 SGHRS, CDR2 YFSETQ. This CDR3 has 18 residues.

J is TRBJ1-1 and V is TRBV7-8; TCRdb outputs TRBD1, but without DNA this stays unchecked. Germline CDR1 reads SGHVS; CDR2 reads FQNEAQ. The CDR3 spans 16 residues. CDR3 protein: CASSLGSGMGYTEAFF.

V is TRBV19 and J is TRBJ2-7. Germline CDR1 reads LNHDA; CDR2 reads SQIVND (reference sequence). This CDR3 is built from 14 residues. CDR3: CASSTRVGAYEQYF.